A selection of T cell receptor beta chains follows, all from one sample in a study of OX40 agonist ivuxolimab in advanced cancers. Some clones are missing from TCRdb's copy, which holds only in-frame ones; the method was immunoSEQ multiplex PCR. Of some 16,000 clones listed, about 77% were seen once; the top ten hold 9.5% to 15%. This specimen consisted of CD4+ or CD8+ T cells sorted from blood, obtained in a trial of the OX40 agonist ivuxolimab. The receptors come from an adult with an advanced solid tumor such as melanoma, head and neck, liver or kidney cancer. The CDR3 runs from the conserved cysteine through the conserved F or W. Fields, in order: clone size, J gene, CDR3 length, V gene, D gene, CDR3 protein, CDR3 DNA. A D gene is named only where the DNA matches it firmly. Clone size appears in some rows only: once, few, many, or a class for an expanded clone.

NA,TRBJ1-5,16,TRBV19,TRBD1,CASSVPRQGFNQPQHF,TGTGCCAGTAGTGTACCTAGACAGGGTTTCAATCAGCCCCAGCATTTT
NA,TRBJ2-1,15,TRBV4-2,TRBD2,CASSQEVGLAAEQFF,TGTGCCAGCAGCCAAGAGGTGGGACTAGCGGCCGAGCAGTTCTTC
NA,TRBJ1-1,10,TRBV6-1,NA,CASVLRKAFF,TGTGCCAGCGTTTTAAGAAAAGCTTTCTTT
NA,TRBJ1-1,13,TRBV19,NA,CASSWVGTTEAFF,TGTGCCAGTAGTTGGGTAGGAACAACTGAAGCTTTCTTT
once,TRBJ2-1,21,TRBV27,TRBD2,CASSLSALGGREVLSYNEQFF,TGTGCCAGCAGTTTATCGGCATTGGGGGGGAGGGAGGTGCTTTCCTACAATGAGCAGTTCTTC
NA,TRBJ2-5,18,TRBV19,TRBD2,CASNRRASGGYSQETQYF,TGTGCCAGTAACCGCCGGGCTAGCGGGGGATATTCACAAGAGACCCAGTACTTC
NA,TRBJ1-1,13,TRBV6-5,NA,CASSYELNTEAFF,TGTGCCAGCAGTTACGAGCTGAACACTGAAGCTTTCTTT
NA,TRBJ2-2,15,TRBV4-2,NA,CASSGQGMYTGELFF,TGTGCCAGCAGCGGTCAGGGGATGTACACCGGGGAGCTGTTTTTT
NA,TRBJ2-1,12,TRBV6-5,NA,CASSYSNERQFF,TGTGCCAGCAGTTACTCGAATGAGCGGCAGTTCTTC
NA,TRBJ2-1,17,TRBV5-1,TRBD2,CASSLGSSGGSYNEQFF,TGCGCCAGCAGCTTGGGTTCTAGCGGGGGCTCCTACAATGAGCAGTTCTTC
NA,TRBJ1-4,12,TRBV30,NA,CAWSVLDEKLFF,TGTGCCTGGAGTGTACTTGATGAAAAACTGTTTTTT
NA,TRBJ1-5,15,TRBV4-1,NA,CASSLAAGSNQPQHF,TGCGCCAGCAGCCTTGCGGCGGGCAGCAATCAGCCCCAGCATTTT
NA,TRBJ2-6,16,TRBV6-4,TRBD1,CASSDSTGGGANVLTF,TGTGCCAGCAGTGACTCGACAGGGGGTGGGGCCAACGTCCTGACTTTC
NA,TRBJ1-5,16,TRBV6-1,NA,CASSEEEQVFNQPQHF,TGTGCCAGCAGTGAAGAGGAACAGGTCTTTAATCAGCCCCAGCATTTT
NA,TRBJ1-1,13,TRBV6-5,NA,CASSFRGIAEAFF,TGTGCCAGCAGTTTCAGGGGAATCGCTGAAGCTTTCTTT
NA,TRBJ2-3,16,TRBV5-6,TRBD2,CASSLVLAGTTDTQYF,TGTGCCAGCAGCTTGGTGCTAGCGGGGACCACAGATACGCAGTATTTT
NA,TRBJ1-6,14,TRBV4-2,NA,CASSLDSYNSPLHF,TGTGCCAGCAGCTTGGATAGTTATAATTCACCCCTCCACTTT
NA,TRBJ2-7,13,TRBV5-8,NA,CASSWVGAYEQYF,TGTGCCAGCAGCTGGGTGGGGGCCTACGAGCAGTACTTC
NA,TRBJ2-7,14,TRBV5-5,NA,CASSLAAGPHEQYF,TGTGCCAGCAGCTTGGCCGCGGGCCCCCACGAGCAGTACTTC
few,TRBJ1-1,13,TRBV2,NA,CASRGRVGPEAFF,TGTGCCAGCAGGGGGAGGGTCGGCCCTGAAGCTTTCTTT
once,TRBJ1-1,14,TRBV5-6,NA,CASSSAIIGAEAFF,TGTGCCAGCAGCTCGGCCATAATTGGGGCTGAAGCTTTCTTT
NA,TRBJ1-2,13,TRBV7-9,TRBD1,CASSFQGDYGYTF,TGTGCCAGCAGCTTCCAGGGGGACTATGGCTACACCTTC
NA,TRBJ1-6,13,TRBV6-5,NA,CASSGVGEPPLHF,TGTGCCAGCAGCGGGGTGGGAGAGCCACCCCTCCACTTT
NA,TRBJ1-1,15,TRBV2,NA,CASSEPERRGTEAFF,TGTGCCAGCAGTGAACCTGAGAGGAGAGGGACTGAAGCTTTCTTT
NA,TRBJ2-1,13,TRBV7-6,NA,CASSSSSYNEQFF,TGTGCCAGCAGTAGCTCTAGTTACAATGAGCAGTTCTTC
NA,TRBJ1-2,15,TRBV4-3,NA,CASSQDLGYNYGYTF,TGCGCCAGCAGCCAAGATCTAGGGTATAACTATGGCTACACCTTC
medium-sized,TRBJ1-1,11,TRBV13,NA,CASSTGGSAFF,TGTGCCAGCAGCACCGGGGGCTCCGCTTTCTTT
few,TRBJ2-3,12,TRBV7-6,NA,CASSGTGDTQYF,TGTGCCAGCAGCGGAACAGGGGATACGCAGTATTTT
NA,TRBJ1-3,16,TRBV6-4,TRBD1,CASRSWTGRSGNTIYF,TGTGCCAGCAGATCCTGGACAGGCCGCTCTGGAAACACCATATATTTT
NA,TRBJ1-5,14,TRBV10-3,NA,CAISEPESNQPQHF,TGTGCCATCAGTGAGCCGGAAAGCAATCAGCCCCAGCATTTT
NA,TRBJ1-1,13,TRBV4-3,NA,CASSPRGGTEAFF,TGCGCCAGCAGTCCCAGAGGGGGGACTGAAGCTTTCTTT
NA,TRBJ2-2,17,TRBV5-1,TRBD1,CASSHPWGQGPSGELFF,TGCGCCAGCAGCCACCCTTGGGGACAGGGGCCGTCCGGGGAGCTGTTTTTT
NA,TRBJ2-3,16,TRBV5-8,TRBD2,CASSLTSGELTDTQYF,TGTGCCAGCAGCTTGACTAGCGGGGAACTCACAGATACGCAGTATTTT
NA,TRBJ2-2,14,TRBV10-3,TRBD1,CAISEQGATGELFF,TGTGCCATCAGTGAACAGGGGGCTACCGGGGAGCTGTTTTTT
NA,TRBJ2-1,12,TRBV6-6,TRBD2,CASTAGGNEQFF,TGTGCCAGCACAGCGGGGGGCAATGAGCAGTTCTTC
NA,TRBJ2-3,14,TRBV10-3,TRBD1,CAISERTGTDTQYF,TGTGCCATCAGTGAAAGGACAGGGACAGATACGCAGTATTTT
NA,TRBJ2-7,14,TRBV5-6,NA,CASSSFWDSYEQYF,TGTGCCAGCAGCTCGTTCTGGGATTCCTACGAGCAGTACTTC
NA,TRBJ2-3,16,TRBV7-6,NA,CASSSRPGAPADTQYF,TGTGCCAGCAGTTCCCGCCCGGGGGCGCCGGCAGATACGCAGTATTTT
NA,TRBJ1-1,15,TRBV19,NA,CASSAGRWMVPEAFF,TGTGCCAGTAGTGCCGGACGGTGGATGGTCCCTGAAGCTTTCTTT
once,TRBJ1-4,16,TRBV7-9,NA,CASSSPLPSRNEKLFF,TGTGCCAGCAGCTCTCCCCTGCCCAGTCGTAATGAAAAACTGTTTTTT
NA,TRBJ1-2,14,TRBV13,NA,CASSYPQETYGYTF,TGTGCCAGCAGCTACCCACAGGAGACCTATGGCTACACCTTC
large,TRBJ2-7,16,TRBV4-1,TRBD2,CASSHGLSGGTYEQYF,TGCGCCAGCAGCCATGGGCTTAGCGGGGGGACCTACGAGCAGTACTTC
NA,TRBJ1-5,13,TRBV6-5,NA,CASTQGPNQPQHF,TGTGCCAGCACTCAGGGCCCAAATCAGCCCCAGCATTTT
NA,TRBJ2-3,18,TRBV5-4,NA,CASSFQVLEEEWADTQYF,TGTGCCAGCAGCTTCCAGGTCCTAGAGGAGGAATGGGCAGATACGCAGTATTTT
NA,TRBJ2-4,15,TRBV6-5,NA,CASSYSVGAKNIQYF,TGTGCCAGCAGTTACTCGGTGGGAGCCAAAAACATTCAGTACTTC
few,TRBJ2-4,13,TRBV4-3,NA,CASSQDSENIQYF,TGCGCCAGCAGCCAAGATTCGGAAAACATTCAGTACTTC
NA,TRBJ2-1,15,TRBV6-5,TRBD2,CASSYVSGAYNEQFF,TGTGCCAGCAGTTACGTTAGCGGGGCCTACAATGAGCAGTTCTTC
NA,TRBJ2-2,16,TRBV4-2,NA,CASSQNYASNTGELFF,TGTGCCAGCAGCCAAAACTACGCCTCGAACACCGGGGAGCTGTTTTTT
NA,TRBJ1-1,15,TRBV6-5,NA,CASSYPGRAGTEAFF,TGTGCCAGCAGTTACCCGGGCAGGGCGGGCACTGAAGCTTTCTTT
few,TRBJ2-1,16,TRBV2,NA,CASSLSGPPPYNEQFF,TGTGCCAGCAGTTTGTCTGGACCACCCCCGTACAATGAGCAGTTCTTC
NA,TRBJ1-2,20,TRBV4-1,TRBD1,CASSHPPTGTGTFVNYGYTF,TGCGCCAGCAGCCACCCGCCGACCGGGACAGGGACGTTCGTTAACTATGGCTACACCTTC
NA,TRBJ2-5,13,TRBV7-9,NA,CASSPPTSVTQYF,TGTGCCAGCAGCCCCCCGACTTCGGTGACCCAGTACTTC
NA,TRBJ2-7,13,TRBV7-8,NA,CASSYLQGGEQYF,TGTGCCAGCAGCTACCTACAGGGAGGGGAGCAGTACTTC
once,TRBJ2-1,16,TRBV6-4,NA,CASSFEGGSSYNEQFF,TGTGCCAGCAGTTTCGAGGGGGGATCATCCTACAATGAGCAGTTCTTC
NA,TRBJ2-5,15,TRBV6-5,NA,CASSYGGEVQETQYF,TGTGCCAGCAGTTACGGCGGGGAGGTTCAAGAGACCCAGTACTTC
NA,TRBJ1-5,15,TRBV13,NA,CASSLAGYSNQPQHF,TGTGCCAGCAGCTTAGCAGGGTACAGCAATCAGCCCCAGCATTTT
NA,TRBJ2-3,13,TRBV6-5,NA,CASSYSNTDTQYF,TGTGCCAGCAGTTACTCAAACACAGATACGCAGTATTTT
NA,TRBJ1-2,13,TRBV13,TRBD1,CASSLWDREEDTF,TGTGCCAGCAGCCTTTGGGACAGGGAGGAGGACACCTTC
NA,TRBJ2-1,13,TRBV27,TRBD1,CASSPTGGFEQFF,TGTGCCAGCAGCCCGACAGGGGGCTTTGAGCAGTTCTTC
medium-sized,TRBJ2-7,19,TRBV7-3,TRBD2,CASSLLPGTSGDGPYEQYF,TGTGCCAGCAGCTTATTACCCGGGACTAGCGGGGACGGGCCGTACGAGCAGTACTTC